The present T cell receptor beta chain was sequenced within a study of monozygotic twins with inflammatory bowel disease. Study results and caveats: On the inverse Simpson index, IBD patients scored lower for TCRbeta diversity than healthy co-twins.

A total RNA quantity of 3500 ng went into each TCR library. The UMIs contained a 6-nucleotide sample barcode. They were added by template switching during cDNA synthesis. Following a re-call of the 5' RACE reads, TCRdb has one entry per CDR3 protein and lacks DNA. In total, the table holds 330,000 or so distinct CDR3 sequences. A word on this clonotype: Antigen specificity is unknown.

The CDR3 covers 17 residues. The specimen was blood. V usage is TRBV21-1 and J usage is TRBJ2-7; TCRdb picks TRBD1, but there is no DNA to check that call. TRBV21-1 is a documented pseudogene. This sequence originates from a human donor with ulcerative colitis or Crohn's disease, or a healthy co-twin of an affected twin (not recorded which). CDR3 region: CASSQGKGTGAPYEQYF.